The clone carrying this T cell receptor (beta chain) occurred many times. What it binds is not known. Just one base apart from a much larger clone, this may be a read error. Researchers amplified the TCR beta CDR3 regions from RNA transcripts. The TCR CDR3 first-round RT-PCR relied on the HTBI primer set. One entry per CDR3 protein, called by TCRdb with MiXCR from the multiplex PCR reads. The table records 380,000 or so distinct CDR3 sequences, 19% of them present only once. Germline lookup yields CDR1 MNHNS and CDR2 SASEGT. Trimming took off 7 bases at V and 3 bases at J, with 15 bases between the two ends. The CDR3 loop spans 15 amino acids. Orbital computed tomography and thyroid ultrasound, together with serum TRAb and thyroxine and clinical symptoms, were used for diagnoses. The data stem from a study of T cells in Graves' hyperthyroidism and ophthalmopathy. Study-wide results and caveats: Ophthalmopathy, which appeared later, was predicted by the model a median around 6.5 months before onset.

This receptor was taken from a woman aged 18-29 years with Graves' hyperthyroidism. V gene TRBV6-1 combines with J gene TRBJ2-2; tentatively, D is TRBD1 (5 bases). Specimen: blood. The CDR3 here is CASKSEQGDTGELFF. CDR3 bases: TGTGCCAGCAAAAGCGAGCAGGGCGACACCGGGGAGCTGTTTTTT.